The TCR beta chain described here comes from a study of blood T cell repertoires in COVID-19 (dated by TCRdb to 2020 to 2022). About the study as a whole: The collaborator samples originated in the United States, Italy and Spain and spanned the acute and convalescent phases of COVID-19. The prospective study material was composed of cDNA or gDNA derived from T cells, B-cell-depleted T cells, or PBMCs. The dataset comprised deeply sampled blood TCRbeta repertoires from subjects exposed to, actively infected with, or recovered from COVID-19. The repertoires were made available in a free public database intended to serve as a resource for research on the immune response to SARS-CoV-2. Samples came from the ongoing ImmuneRACE study (first 160 participants) plus 1,254 subjects from 6 global collaborators. The sample metadata nearly always contained a de-identified subject ID, COVID-19 status, age in years and sex. Where available, HLA class I and class II types were taken from metadata supplied by the sample provider and were not determined by assay-based typing. The full study reports these points: The amount of clinical and demographic metadata varied by source and participant and was provided uncurated.

This clone is a singleton in its sample. Its antigen is currently not known. It has no much larger one-base neighbor in the sample; base qualities were not kept. Each collaborating institution followed its own protocols to collect whole blood in K2EDTA tubes. For TCRbeta analysis, collaborator samples were shipped as frozen whole blood, as isolated PBMCs, or as DNA extracted from either sample type. V and J are truncated by 0 bases and 1 base respectively, leaving an intervening sequence of 13 bases. The CDR3 has 18 amino acids, counting the end cysteine and phenylalanine. Here the CDR3 DNA is all that survives: 54 bases in frame from base 1. The germline V gene encodes CDR1 SGHAT and CDR2 FQNNGV. TCRbeta CDR3 regions were amplified from genomic DNA using the immunoSEQ Assay, a bias-controlled multiplex PCR. As for the authors' bioinformatics: The number of nucleated cells in each sample was estimated from the amplification of reference gene primers within the assay. Sequence reads were collapsed and filtered to measure the absolute abundance of every unique TCRbeta CDR3 rearrangement. For each sample, productive Simpson clonality was calculated as the square root of Simpson's diversity index across productive rearrangements. TCRdb took over this immuneACCESS table, retaining in-frame rearrangements with V and J assigned. Such tables are incomplete; in checked studies, under half of the missing clones stem from an unresolved V gene, and the remainder is unexplained. The DNA was the basis for D and trimming; V, J and clone size are from that table. A total of some 13,000 clones appear in this sample, roughly 90% of them only once. The ten most abundant clones make up roughly 50% of the sample.

This sequence was found in a man older than 75 with acute or convalescent COVID-19. Source material: peripheral blood. The sequence is built from TRBV11-2 and TRBJ2-6; TRBD1 is a weak D gene call, 5 bases matching. Here is the DNA: TGTGCCAGCAGCTTAGAGTATCATCAGGGATCTGGGGCCAACGTCCTGACTTTC. This yields the protein CASSLEYHQGSGANVLTF. Beyond the CDR3, the reference TRBV11-2 and TRBJ2-6 genes provide the residues; the full variable domain reads: EAGVAQSPRYKIIEKRQSVAFWCNPISGHATLYWYQQILGQGPKLLIQFQNNGVVDDSQLPKDRFSAERLKGVDSTLKIQPAKLEDSAVYLCASSLEYHQGSGANVLTFGAGSRLTVL.